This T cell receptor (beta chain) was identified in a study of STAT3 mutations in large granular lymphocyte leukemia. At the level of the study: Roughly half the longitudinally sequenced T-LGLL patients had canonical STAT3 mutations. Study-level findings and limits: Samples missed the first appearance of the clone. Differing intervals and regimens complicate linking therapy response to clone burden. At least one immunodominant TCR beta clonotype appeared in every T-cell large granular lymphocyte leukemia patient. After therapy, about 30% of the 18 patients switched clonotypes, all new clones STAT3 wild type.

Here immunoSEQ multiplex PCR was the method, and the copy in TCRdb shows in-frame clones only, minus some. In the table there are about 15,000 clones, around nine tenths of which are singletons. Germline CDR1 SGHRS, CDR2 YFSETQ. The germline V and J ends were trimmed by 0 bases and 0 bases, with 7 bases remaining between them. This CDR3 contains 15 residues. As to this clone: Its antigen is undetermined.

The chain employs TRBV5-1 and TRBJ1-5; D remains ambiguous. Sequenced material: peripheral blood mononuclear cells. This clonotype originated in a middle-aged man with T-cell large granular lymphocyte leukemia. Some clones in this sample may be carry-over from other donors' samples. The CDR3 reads CASSLGDYSNQPQHF. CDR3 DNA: TGCGCCAGCAGCTTGGGGGATTATAGCAATCAGCCCCAGCATTTT.